The 32 T cell receptor beta chains listed next were all sequenced from one sample in a study of blood T cell repertoires in COVID-19. Profiling relied on immunoSEQ multiplex PCR, and the TCRdb table lists in-frame clones only, not all of them. The sample lists 90,000 to 120,000 clones, around 88% occurring once. Sequenced: peripheral blood. These receptors all stem from a man between 50 and 59 years old with active or convalescent COVID-19.

V gene TRBV13 combines with J gene TRBJ2-7; 7 positions match TRBD2. CDR1 and CDR2 (germline): PRHDT, FYEKMQ (reference sequence). The CDR3 sequence is 14 residues long. Germline trimming cut 5 bases from V and 3 bases from J; bases unmatched to any gene: 7. DNA for the CDR3: TGTGCCAGCAGCATCCGGGACTACCACTACGAGCAGTACTTC. As protein: CASSIRDYHYEQYF.

V and J are TRBV3-1 (or the pseudogene TRBV3-2) and TRBJ1-1, with TRBD1 matching over 7 bases. The germline CDR1 and CDR2 sequences are LGHDT and YNNKEL (reference sequence). This CDR3 spans 14 amino acids. J was trimmed by 3 bases and V by 3 bases; bases with no gene match: 4. CDR3 nucleotides: TGTGCCAGCAGCCAGACAGGGTCGGACACTGAAGCTTTCTTT. Its translation is CASSQTGSDTEAFF.

This clone was observed a single time. The chain is built from TRBV6-5 and TRBJ2-7; 7 bases are a match to TRBD1. The CDR3 covers 13 residues. The V gene end was trimmed by 6 bases and the J gene end by 6 bases; junction bases not matched to a gene: 8. In germline, CDR1 is MNHEY, CDR2 SVGAGI. For the CDR3, the DNA is TGTGCCAGCAGCCCCCGACAGGGTCGCGAGCAGTACTTC. Amino acid sequence: CASSPRQGREQYF.

CDR3 residues: CSVGIGTSGIQETQYF. The DNA for the CDR3 is TGCAGCGTTGGAATTGGGACTAGCGGGATCCAAGAGACCCAGTACTTC. The rearrangement uses TRBV29-1 and TRBJ2-5, with 13 positions matching TRBD2. In germline, CDR1 is SQVTM, CDR2 ANQGSEA. The CDR3 has 16 residues. J lost 1 base, V lost 4 bases, and 6 bases had no gene match.

Here the CDR3 reads CASSLGARGRANEKLFF. The CDR3 nucleotides read TGTGCCAGCAGCTTGGGCGCCAGGGGTAGGGCTAATGAAAAACTGTTTTTT. The V gene is TRBV5-5, the J gene TRBJ1-4; D may be TRBD1 (6 bases). V was cut by 0 bases and J by 3 bases, with 15 bases left in between. The germline CDR1 and CDR2 sequences are SGHKS and YYEKEE (reference sequence). The CDR3 spans 17 residues.

The chain has TRBV6-5 and TRBJ1-6; D perhaps matches TRBD1 (5 bases). Trimming cost V 2 bases and J 9 bases, with 14 bases left between them. Germline CDR1 is MNHEY and CDR2 is SVGAGI. CDR3 length: 15 residues. Here the CDR3 reads CASSYGARSVSPLHF. In DNA form, the CDR3 reads TGTGCCAGCAGTTACGGGGCCAGGTCGGTTTCACCCCTCCACTTT.

The chain combines TRBV7-9 with TRBJ1-5, with D uncertain. Per germline, CDR1 SEHNR and CDR2 FQNEAQ (reference sequence). V lost 0 bases and J 1 base, leaving 7 bases between the germline ends. The CDR3 length is 15 residues. CDR3 region: CASSLAGGSNQPQHF. The CDR3 coding sequence is TGTGCCAGCAGCTTAGCCGGCGGCAGCAATCAGCCCCAGCATTTT.

The CDR3 region is CASSTPGLGLETQYF. In DNA form, the CDR3 reads TGTGCCAGCAGTACCCCGGGACTAGGGTTGGAGACCCAGTACTTC. This chain joins TRBV28 and TRBJ2-5; 8 bases align to TRBD2. Germline loops: CDR1 MDHEN, CDR2 SYDVKM. CDR3 size: 15 residues. V shed 5 bases and J 5 bases; nucleotides not matched to a gene: 10.

The chain uses TRBV5-1 and TRBJ1-1; TRBD1 agrees at 12 bases. Trimming at V came to 4 bases and at J to 5 bases, leaving 9 bases not matched to a gene. This CDR3 spans 16 amino acids. Per the germline V gene, CDR1 is SGHRS and CDR2 is YFSETQ. CDR3 bases: TGCGCCAGCAGCCCCGGGACAGGGGGCTGGGGGACTGAAGCTTTCTTT. This gives the protein CASSPGTGGWGTEAFF.

The chain recombines TRBV18 with TRBJ2-7; D perhaps matches TRBD2 (5 bases). Trimming stripped 1 base from V and 6 bases from J, with 13 bases between. This CDR3 is 14 amino acids long. Germline assignment: CDR1 KGHSH and CDR2 LQKENI. Here the CDR3 reads CASSPRREAAEQYF. DNA of the CDR3: TGTGCCAGCTCACCACGACGGGAAGCGGCCGAGCAGTACTTC.

The genes are TRBV7-9 and TRBJ1-2, with 9 bases lining up with TRBD1. Germline V gene data show CDR1 as SEHNR and CDR2 as FQNEAQ (reference sequence). This CDR3 region has 13 residues. V lost 3 bases, J lost 8 bases, and 4 bases stayed unmatched. Here the CDR3 DNA reads TGTGCCAGCAGCTTTGGACAGGGGAGAGGCTACACCTTC. It encodes CASSFGQGRGYTF.

This chain links TRBV24-1 with TRBJ1-4; tentatively, D is TRBD1 (5 bases). The CDR3 contains 18 residues. V lost 9 bases to trimming and J lost 0 bases, with 22 bases between them. Germline CDR1 and CDR2: KGHDR and SFDVKD. The CDR3: CATFWTRRRGATNEKLFF. CDR3 in DNA: TGTGCCACCTTTTGGACTCGTCGCCGGGGGGCAACTAATGAAAAACTGTTTTTT.

In this sample, this clone turned up once. J is TRBJ1-4 and V is TRBV13, with TRBD1 as a possible D gene (5 bases). CDR1 and CDR2 from the germline V gene are PRHDT and FYEKMQ (reference sequence). The length of the CDR3 is 14 residues. Trimming stripped 2 bases from V and 4 bases from J, with 8 bases between. The CDR3 bases are TGTGCCAGCAGCTTAAGGCAGGGTAATGAAAAACTGTTTTTT. Translating it yields CASSLRQGNEKLFF.

The V gene is TRBV5-6, the J gene TRBJ1-5, with D tentatively TRBD1 (6 bases). V was trimmed by 4 bases and J by 8 bases, leaving 16 bases between them. Germline V gives CDR1 SGHDT, CDR2 YYEEEE. This CDR3 has 14 amino acids. The CDR3 sequence: CASSLTGWGEPQHF. The CDR3 bases are TGTGCCAGCAGCCTTACAGGGTGGGGAGAGCCCCAGCATTTT.

V gene TRBV30 combines with J gene TRBJ1-4; D remains ambiguous. Germline assignment: CDR1 GTSNPN and CDR2 SVGIG (reference sequence). The CDR3 extends over 13 amino acids. V lost 2 bases to trimming and J lost 7 bases, with 11 bases between them. Written as DNA, the CDR3 is TGTGCCTGGAGTTATACCGCGTTTGAAAAACTGTTTTTT. Amino acid sequence: CAWSYTAFEKLFF.

J is TRBJ1-1 and V is TRBV18; D is uncertain. Germline V gene data show CDR1 as KGHSH and CDR2 as LQKENI. The CDR3 is 17 amino acids. V was shortened by 5 bases and J by 1 base, with 20 bases between the two germline ends. CDR3 DNA sequence: TGTGCCAGCTCAGCTGGCGGAGCCCCGGCGGGGAACACTGAAGCTTTCTTT. It yields the protein CASSAGGAPAGNTEAFF.

The chain links TRBV7-4 to TRBJ2-7; TRBD2 matches at 11 bases. The CDR3 is made up of 17 amino acids. With V trimmed by 1 base and J by 1 base, 6 bases remained unmatched. Germline values: CDR1 SGHVT, CDR2 SQSDAQ. The CDR3 bases are TGTGCCAGCAGCTTAGGAAAAGGGACTAGCGGATCCTACGAGCAGTACTTC. Translation gives CASSLGKGTSGSYEQYF.

The chain couples TRBV30 to TRBJ1-2; D remains unclear. The V and J ends lost 5 bases and 5 bases respectively, with 21 bases between them. This CDR3 spans 15 amino acids. Germline-derived CDR1 and CDR2 are GTSNPN and SVGIG (reference sequence). The CDR3 loop is CAWGRGREVGYGYTF. CDR3 bases: TGTGCCTGGGGCCGTGGGAGGGAGGTAGGGTATGGCTACACCTTC.

The genes are TRBV11-2 and TRBJ2-5; no clear D gene. Trimming removed 4 bases from V and 0 bases from J, with 12 bases in between. CDR3 size: 15 residues. Germline V lookup: CDR1 SGHAT, CDR2 FQNNGV. The CDR3 DNA follows: TGTGCCAGCAGCTACCAGGCCGCGTACCAAGAGACCCAGTACTTC. It codes for CASSYQAAYQETQYF.

CDR3 DNA sequence: TGTGCCAGCAGCGTAGATATTGCTAGCGCGACCTACGAGCAGTACTTC. Protein product: CASSVDIASATYEQYF. The chain is built from TRBV9 and TRBJ2-7; D is possibly TRBD2 (6 bases). Germline CDR1 reads SGDLS; CDR2 reads YYNGEE. V lost 0 bases, J lost 2 bases, and 15 bases lay in between. The CDR3 covers 16 residues.

This clone was picked up one time. The chain has TRBV10-3 and TRBJ1-4; D is undetermined. V was cut by 6 bases and J by 1 base, with 6 bases left in between. Germline assignment: CDR1 ENHRY and CDR2 SYGVKD. The CDR3 is 13 residues long. The CDR3 spells CAIRAGTNEKLFF. The CDR3 nucleotides read TGTGCCATCAGGGCAGGAACTAATGAAAAACTGTTTTTT.

This clone was recorded once. CDR3 loop: CASSRWGEWDYGYTF. The CDR3 DNA is TGTGCCAGCAGCCGCTGGGGCGAATGGGACTATGGCTACACCTTC. The gene calls are TRBV5-4 and TRBJ1-2, with a tentative D call TRBD1 (5 bases). The CDR3 has 15 amino acids. With 4 bases removed from V and 3 bases from J, the gap between germline ends came to 16 bases. Germline V CDR1 and CDR2: SGHNT, YYREEE (reference sequence).

The chain couples TRBV5-6 to TRBJ2-7; D ambiguous. CDR3 size: 11 residues. The ends were cut back, 0 bases at V and 4 bases at J, with 2 bases in the middle. CDR1 SGHDT and CDR2 YYEEEE come from the germline V gene. In DNA form, the CDR3 reads TGTGCCAGCAGCTTGGCTTACGAGCAGTACTTC. Translating it yields CASSLAYEQYF.

The chain joins TRBV6-5 to TRBJ2-5, with 7 bases identical to TRBD1. Germline CDR1 is MNHEY and CDR2 is SVGAGI. This CDR3 contains 13 residues. The J segment lost 1 base and the V segment lost 11 bases, leaving 7 bases of the junction unmatched. The CDR3 DNA follows: TGTGCCGGCTCCGGGGACAGCCAAGAGACCCAGTACTTC. Amino acid sequence: CAGSGDSQETQYF.

The chain links TRBV23-1 to TRBJ2-7; 12 nucleotides align to TRBD2. TRBV23-1 is an ORF, with its function uncertain. This CDR3 spans 17 amino acids. V gave up 4 bases and J gave up 6 bases; unmatched junction bases: 13. The CDR3 bases are TGCGCCAGCAGTCCACGCTTTGGACTAGCGGGAACTGGCGAGCAGTACTTC. Its protein product is CASSPRFGLAGTGEQYF.

This clone was detected once. The chain links TRBV3-1 (or the pseudogene TRBV3-2) to TRBJ1-3; D unresolved. Germline V lookup: CDR1 LGHDT, CDR2 YNNKEL (reference sequence). This CDR3 region has 16 residues. V was trimmed by 1 base and J by 0 bases, leaving 10 bases between them. The DNA for the CDR3 is TGTGCCAGCAGCCAAGCCGCGGGCATCTCTGGAAACACCATATATTTT. Translated, it gives CASSQAAGISGNTIYF.

This chain uses TRBV19 with TRBJ1-1; 10 nucleotides match TRBD1. This CDR3 contains 14 residues. The junction had 4 bases not matched to a gene; V was cut back by 3 bases and J by 6 bases. The germline gives CDR1 LNHDA, CDR2 SQIVND (reference sequence). The CDR3 here is CASSIRGQGAEAFF. The CDR3 DNA reads TGTGCCAGTAGTATTAGAGGACAGGGGGCTGAAGCTTTCTTT.

CDR3 region: CASSRQGANTGELFF. In nucleotides, the CDR3 is TGTGCCAGCAGTCGACAGGGGGCCAACACCGGGGAGCTGTTTTTT. This chain joins TRBV27 and TRBJ2-2; 10 bases map to TRBD1. Germline CDR1 is MNHEY and CDR2 is SMNVEV (reference sequence). The CDR3 is made up of 15 amino acids. With V trimmed by 5 bases and J by 2 bases, 2 bases remained unmatched.

The chain carries TRBV15 and TRBJ2-1; TRBD1 might be the D (5 bases). V was cut by 1 base and J by 10 bases, with 17 bases left in between. The CDR3 is 15 amino acids. CDR1 LNHNV and CDR2 YYDKDF come from the germline V gene (reference sequence). CDR3 protein: CATSRARTSLEEQFF. CDR3 nucleotides: TGTGCCACCAGCAGAGCTAGGACAAGCCTCGAGGAGCAGTTCTTC.

The rearrangement joins TRBV7-9 to TRBJ1-1; TRBD1 aligns across 10 bases. CDR1 and CDR2 (germline): SEHNR, FQNEAQ (reference sequence). J gave up 10 bases and V 4 bases, and 6 bases lay outside the gene matches. The CDR3 covers 13 residues. CDR3 residues: CASSSRDRGVAFF. The CDR3 DNA sequence: TGTGCCAGCAGCTCCAGGGACAGGGGAGTAGCTTTCTTT.

The V and J genes are TRBV10-1 and TRBJ1-2; D might be TRBD1 (5 bases). This CDR3 is 15 amino acids long. Per the germline V gene, CDR1 is WNHNN and CDR2 is SYGVQD (reference sequence). V was clipped by 2 bases and J by 3 bases, with 13 bases between them. The CDR3 DNA reads TGCGCCAGCAGTGAGGATCCCGACAGCCACTATGGCTACACCTTC. Amino acid sequence: CASSEDPDSHYGYTF.

This chain connects TRBV30 to TRBJ2-7; 7 nucleotides align to TRBD1. CDR1 is GTSNPN, CDR2 SVGIG, per germline (reference sequence). This CDR3 region has 16 residues. V gave up 0 bases and J gave up 3 bases; unmatched junction bases: 11. The chain's CDR3 is CAWSVRHRGAGYEQYF. Written as DNA, the CDR3 is TGTGCCTGGAGTGTACGCCACAGGGGCGCAGGCTACGAGCAGTACTTC.